The text below deals with one TCR beta chain. As yet, its antigen is unknown. These data are taken from a study of shared clonotypes between healthy human individuals. Findings of the study overall: The study found lower generation probabilities in non-shared clonotypes than in those shared by all four donors. Larger richness was generally estimated for naive than memory subsets.

Between the trimmed V and J ends, which lost 0 bases and 1 base, there was a span of 12 bases. Germline V gene data show CDR1 as LGHNA and CDR2 as YSLEER. The CDR3 is 17 residues long. Both subsets, CD45RA+ naive and CD45RA-negative memory, were split from the CD4+ cells. Deep-level settings were used for running the assay. The method was immunoSEQ multiplex PCR; TCRdb's version includes in-frame clones alone and lacks a portion of them. The sample contains over a million clones, around 78% of which appear only once. The chain has TRBV4-3 and TRBJ2-2; possibly TRBD2 for D (6 bases). Sample: memory CD4+ T cells from PBMCs. The subset here: CD45RA-negative fraction. The TCR comes from a man between 18 and 29 years old in good health. Some clones in this sample may be carry-over from other donors' samples. As DNA, the CDR3 is TGCGCCAGCAGCCAAGATAGGGCGGGAAGGAACACCGGGGAGCTGTTTTTT. As protein: CASSQDRAGRNTGELFF.